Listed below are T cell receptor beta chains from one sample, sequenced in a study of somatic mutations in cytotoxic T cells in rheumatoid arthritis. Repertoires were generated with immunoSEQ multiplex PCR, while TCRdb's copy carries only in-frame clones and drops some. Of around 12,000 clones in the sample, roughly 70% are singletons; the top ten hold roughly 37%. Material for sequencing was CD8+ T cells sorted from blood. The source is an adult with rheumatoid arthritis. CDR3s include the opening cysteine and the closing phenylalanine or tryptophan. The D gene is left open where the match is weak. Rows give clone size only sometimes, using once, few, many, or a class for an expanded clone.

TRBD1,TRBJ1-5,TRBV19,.,TGTGCCAGTAGTACGTACAGGGGGCGAGGTCAGCCCCAGCATTTT,CASSTYRGRGQPQHF
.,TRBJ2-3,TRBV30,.,TGTGCCTGGAGTTTGGGGGTGGGTAGCACAGATACGCAGTATTTT,CAWSLGVGSTDTQYF
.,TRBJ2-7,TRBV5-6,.,TGTGCCAGCAGCTTGGGGGCAGGGCACTACGAGCAGTACTTC,CASSLGAGHYEQYF
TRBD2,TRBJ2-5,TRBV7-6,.,TGTGCCAGCAGCCCTAACCCTAGCGGGGGGGCCAAGGAGACCCAGTACTTC,CASSPNPSGGAKETQYF
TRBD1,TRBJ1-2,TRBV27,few,TGTGCCAGCAGAGACAGGGATGGCTACACCTTC,CASRDRDGYTF
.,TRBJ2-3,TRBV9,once,TGTGCCAGCAGCCCAGATGTTCTAGCAGATACGCAGTATTTT,CASSPDVLADTQYF
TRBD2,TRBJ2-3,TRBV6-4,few,TGTGCCAGCAGCCGGACTAGCGAAGGGGGAGCAGATACGCAGTATTTT,CASSRTSEGGADTQYF
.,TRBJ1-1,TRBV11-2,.,TGTGCCAGCAGCTTAGAGACGTTGGGAGGGACCACTGAAGCTTTCTTT,CASSLETLGGTTEAFF
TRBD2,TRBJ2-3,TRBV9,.,TGTGCCAGCAGCGTGGGGGGGAGTTACACAGATACGCAGTATTTT,CASSVGGSYTDTQYF
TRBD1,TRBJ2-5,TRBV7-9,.,TGTGCCAGCAGTTATTATTCAGGGGGTGAGGAGACCCAGTACTTC,CASSYYSGGEETQYF
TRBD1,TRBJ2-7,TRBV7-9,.,TGTGCCAGCATCCGAGGGGGCAGGAGCTACGAGCAGTACTTC,CASIRGGRSYEQYF
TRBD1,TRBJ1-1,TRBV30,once,TGTGTGCAGACAGGGCTTGGGACTGAAGCTTTCTTT,CVQTGLGTEAFF
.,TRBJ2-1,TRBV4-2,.,TGTGCCAGCAGCCCCTTGCCGGGGTTCAATGAGCAGTTCTTC,CASSPLPGFNEQFF
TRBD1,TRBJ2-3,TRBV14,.,TGTGCCAGCAGCCAAGATTGGATCGGGGGACAGGGGTCGATACATACGCAGTATTTT,CASSQDWIGGQGSIHTQYF
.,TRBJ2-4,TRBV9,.,TGTGCCAGCAGCGTAGATGGGGGGGCCAAAAACATTCAGTACTTC,CASSVDGGAKNIQYF
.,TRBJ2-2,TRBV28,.,TGTGCCAGCAGCCACACCGGGGAGCTGTTTTTT,CASSHTGELFF
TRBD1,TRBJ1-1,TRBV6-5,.,TGTGCCAGCAGTCGGGAAAACAGGGGAGGCACTGAAGCTTTCTTT,CASSRENRGGTEAFF
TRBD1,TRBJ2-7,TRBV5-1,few,TGCGCCAGCAGCTCGGGGACAGGGACCTACGAGCAGTACTTC,CASSSGTGTYEQYF
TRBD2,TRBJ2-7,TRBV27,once,TGTGCCAGCAGTATGAGCGGGGGGGCCGTCTACGAGCAGTACTTC,CASSMSGGAVYEQYF
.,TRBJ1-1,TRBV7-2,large,TGTGCCAGCAGCTTACCGGGGATAGAAGCTTTCTTT,CASSLPGIEAFF
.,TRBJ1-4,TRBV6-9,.,TGTGCCAGCGTGAAGGGGGTGGTTCTAAATGAAAAACTGTTTTTT,CASVKGVVLNEKLFF
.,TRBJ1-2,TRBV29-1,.,TGCAGCGCAATGGGGTTTGGCTACACCTTC,CSAMGFGYTF
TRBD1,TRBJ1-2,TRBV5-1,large,TGCGCCAGCAGGGGGGACAGCTATGGCTACACCTTC,CASRGDSYGYTF
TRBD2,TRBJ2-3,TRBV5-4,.,TGTGCCAGCAGCTTGCAACTAGCGGGGACCTCGGGGGATACGCAGTATTTT,CASSLQLAGTSGDTQYF
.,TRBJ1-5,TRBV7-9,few,TGTGCCAGCAGCCCAGGAGGGGGTGGTCAGCCCCAGCATTTT,CASSPGGGGQPQHF
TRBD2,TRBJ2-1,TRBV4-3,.,TGCGCCAGCAGGACCAGACTAGCGGGGGACTACAATGAGCAGTTCTTC,CASRTRLAGDYNEQFF